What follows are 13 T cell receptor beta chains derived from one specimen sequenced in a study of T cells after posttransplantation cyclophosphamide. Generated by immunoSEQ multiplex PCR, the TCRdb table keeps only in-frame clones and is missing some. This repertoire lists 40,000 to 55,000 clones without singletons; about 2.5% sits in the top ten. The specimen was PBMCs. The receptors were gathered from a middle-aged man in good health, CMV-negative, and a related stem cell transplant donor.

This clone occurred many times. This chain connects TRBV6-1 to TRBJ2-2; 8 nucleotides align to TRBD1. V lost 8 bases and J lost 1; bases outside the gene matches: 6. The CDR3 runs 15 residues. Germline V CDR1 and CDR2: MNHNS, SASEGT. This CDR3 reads CASRPGQENTGELFF. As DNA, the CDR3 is TGTGCCAGCCGTCCGGGACAGGAGAACACCGGGGAGCTGTTTTTT.

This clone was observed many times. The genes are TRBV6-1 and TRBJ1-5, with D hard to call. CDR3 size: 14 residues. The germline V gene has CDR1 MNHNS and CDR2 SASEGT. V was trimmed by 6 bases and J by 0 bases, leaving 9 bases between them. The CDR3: CASRVQISNQPQHF. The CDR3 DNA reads TGTGCCAGCAGGGTCCAGATTAGCAATCAGCCCCAGCATTTT.

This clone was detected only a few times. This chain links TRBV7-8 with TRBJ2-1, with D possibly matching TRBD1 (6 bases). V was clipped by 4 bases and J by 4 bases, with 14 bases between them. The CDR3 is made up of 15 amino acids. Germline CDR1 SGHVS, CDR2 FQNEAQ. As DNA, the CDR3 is TGTGCCAGCAGCTCGACAGGTTGGGCATACAATGAGCAGTTCTTC. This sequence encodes CASSSTGWAYNEQFF.

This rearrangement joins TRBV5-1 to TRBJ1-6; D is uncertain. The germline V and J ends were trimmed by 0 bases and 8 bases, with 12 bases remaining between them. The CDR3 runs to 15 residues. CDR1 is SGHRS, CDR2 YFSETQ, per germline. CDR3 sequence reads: CASSLDRVSDSPLHF. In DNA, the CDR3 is TGCGCCAGCAGCTTGGATCGTGTAAGCGATTCACCCCTCCACTTT.

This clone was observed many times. Here the CDR3 reads CASSTRQGARDQPQHF. The CDR3 DNA reads TGTGCCAGCAGCACACGACAGGGGGCGCGTGATCAGCCCCAGCATTTT. The chain carries TRBV5-6 and TRBJ1-5; 10 bases align to TRBD1. In germline, CDR1 is SGHDT, CDR2 YYEEEE. V dropped 4 bases and J dropped 5; count of bases not matched to a gene: 9. This CDR3 is 16 amino acids long.

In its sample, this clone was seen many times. DNA of the CDR3: TGTGCCAGCAGCTTAGTTGGGGGCGCTTCTGAAGCTTTCTTT. Translating it yields CASSLVGGASEAFF. The chain recombines TRBV7-2 with TRBJ1-1, with a possible D match to TRBD1 (6 bases). V was shortened by 1 base and J by 6 bases, with 12 bases between the two germline ends. Germline values: CDR1 SGHTA, CDR2 FQGNSA. This CDR3 has 14 residues. The whole variable domain, remainder taken from reference TRBV7-2 and TRBJ1-1, is GAGVSQSPSNKVTEKGKDVELRCDPISGHTALYWYRQSLGQGLEFLIYFQGNSAPDKSGLPSDRFSAERTGGSVSTLTIQRTQQEDSAVYLCASSLVGGASEAFFGQGTRLTVV.

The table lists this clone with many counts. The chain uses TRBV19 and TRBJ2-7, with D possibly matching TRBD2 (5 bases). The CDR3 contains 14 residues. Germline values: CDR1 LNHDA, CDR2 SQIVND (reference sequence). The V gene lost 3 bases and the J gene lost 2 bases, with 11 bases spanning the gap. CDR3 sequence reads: CASSIASGTYEQYF. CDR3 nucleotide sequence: TGTGCCAGTAGTATCGCGTCGGGAACCTACGAGCAGTACTTC.

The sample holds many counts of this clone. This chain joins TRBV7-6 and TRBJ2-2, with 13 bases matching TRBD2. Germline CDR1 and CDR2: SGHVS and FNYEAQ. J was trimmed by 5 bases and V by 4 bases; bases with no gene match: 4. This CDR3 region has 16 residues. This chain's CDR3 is CASSSGLAGYTGELFF. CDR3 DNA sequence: TGTGCCAGCAGCTCGGGACTAGCGGGATATACCGGGGAGCTGTTTTTT. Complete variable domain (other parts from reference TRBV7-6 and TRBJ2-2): GAGVSQSPRYKVTKRGQDVALRCDPISGHVSLYWYRQALGQGPEFLTYFNYEAQQDKSGLPNDRFSAERPEGSISTLTIQRTEQRDSAMYRCASSSGLAGYTGELFFGEGSRLTVL.

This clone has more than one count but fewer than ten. As DNA, the CDR3 is TGTGCCAGCACCCAGTGGGCGGGAGGGAGCACAGATACGCAGTATTTT. It encodes CASTQWAGGSTDTQYF. This chain links TRBV7-2 with TRBJ2-3; 9 nucleotides line up with TRBD2. This CDR3 has 16 amino acids. From germline, CDR1 is SGHTA and CDR2 FQGNSA. The V gene end was trimmed by 7 bases and the J gene end by 0 bases; junction bases not matched to a gene: 8.

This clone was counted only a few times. DNA of the CDR3: TGCAGTGAGGCTAGCACAGATACGCAGTATTTT. It encodes CSEASTDTQYF. V and J are TRBV29-1 and TRBJ2-3; D is unresolved. Germline V gives CDR1 SQVTM, CDR2 ANQGSEA. The CDR3 has 11 residues.

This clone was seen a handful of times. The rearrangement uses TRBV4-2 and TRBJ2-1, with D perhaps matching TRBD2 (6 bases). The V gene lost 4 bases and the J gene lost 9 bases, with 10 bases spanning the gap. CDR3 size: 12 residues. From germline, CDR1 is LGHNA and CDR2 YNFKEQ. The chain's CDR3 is CASSRGDSEQFF. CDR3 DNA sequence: TGTGCCAGCAGCCGCGGGGACTCTGAGCAGTTCTTC.

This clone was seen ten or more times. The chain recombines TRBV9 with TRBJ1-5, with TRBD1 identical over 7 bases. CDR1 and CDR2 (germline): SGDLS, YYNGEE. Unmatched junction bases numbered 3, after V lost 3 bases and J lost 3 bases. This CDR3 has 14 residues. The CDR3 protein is CASSAGQFNQPQHF. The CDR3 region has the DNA TGTGCCAGCAGCGCGGGACAGTTCAATCAGCCCCAGCATTTT.

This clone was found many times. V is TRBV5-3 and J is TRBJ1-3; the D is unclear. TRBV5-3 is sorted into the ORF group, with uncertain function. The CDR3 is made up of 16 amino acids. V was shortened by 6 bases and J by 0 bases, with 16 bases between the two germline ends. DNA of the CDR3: TGTGCCAGAATGCTGCCCAGAGGTCCCTCTGGAAACACCATATATTTT. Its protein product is CARMLPRGPSGNTIYF.